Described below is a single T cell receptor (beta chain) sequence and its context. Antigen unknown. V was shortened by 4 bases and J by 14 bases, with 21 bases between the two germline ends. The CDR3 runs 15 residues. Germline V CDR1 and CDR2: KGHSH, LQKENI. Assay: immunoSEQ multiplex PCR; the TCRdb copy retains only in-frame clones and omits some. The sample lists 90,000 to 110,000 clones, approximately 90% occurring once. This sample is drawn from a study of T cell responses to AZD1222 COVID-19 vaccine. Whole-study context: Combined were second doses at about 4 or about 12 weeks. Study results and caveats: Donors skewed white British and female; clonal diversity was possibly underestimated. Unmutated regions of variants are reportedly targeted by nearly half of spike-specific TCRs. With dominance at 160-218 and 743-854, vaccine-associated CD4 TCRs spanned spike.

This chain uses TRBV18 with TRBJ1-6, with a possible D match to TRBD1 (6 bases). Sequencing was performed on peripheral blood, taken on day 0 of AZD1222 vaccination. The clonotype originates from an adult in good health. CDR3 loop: CASSRQELPFRTLHF. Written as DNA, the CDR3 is TGTGCCAGCTCACGACAGGAGCTCCCCTTTAGGACCCTCCACTTT.